The 20 T cell receptor beta chains below all came from one sample that was sequenced in a study of T-cell memory formation after mild COVID-19. TCRdb analysed the 5' RACE reads with MiXCR anew, one entry per CDR3 protein. This sample has some 440,000 distinct CDR3 sequences; 25% occur once, and the top ten carry about an eighth. The source material was PBMCs or a T cell subset sorted from them (not recorded which). Receptors originate from an adult woman who had mild COVID-19 (a few samples of this study predate the infection). Cell type and time point are not known.

The V gene is TRBV4-3, the J gene TRBJ1-5, with 8 bases identical to TRBD1. This CDR3 spans 15 amino acids. Unmatched junction bases numbered 3, after V lost 1 base and J lost 4 bases. Per germline, CDR1 LGHNA and CDR2 YSLEER. CDR3 in amino acids: CASSQGTGINQPQHF. CDR3 nucleotide sequence: TGCGCCAGCAGCCAAGGGACAGGGATTAATCAGCCCCAGCATTTT.

The rearrangement joins TRBV12-3 or TRBV12-4 to TRBJ1-2, with unresolved D. The V gene lost 2 bases and the J gene lost 6 bases, with 10 bases spanning the gap. The CDR3 loop spans 13 amino acids. The CDR3 DNA follows: TGTGCCAGCAGTTTATCGGTGCGGGATGGCTACACCTTC. Translation: CASSLSVRDGYTF.

This chain connects TRBV11-2 to TRBJ1-6; no reliable D call. CDR1 SGHAT and CDR2 FQNNGV come from the germline V gene. V lost 5 bases, J lost 9 bases, and 11 bases lay in between. This CDR3 region has 13 residues. The CDR3 DNA reads TGTGCCAGCAGCCACGACCCGGGTTCACCCCTCCACTTT. As protein: CASSHDPGSPLHF.

V usage is TRBV29-1 and J usage is TRBJ1-1; D is uncertain. Germline CDR1 and CDR2: SQVTM and ANQGSEA. V was trimmed by 0 bases and J by 3 bases, leaving 5 bases between them. The CDR3 runs to 12 residues. Here the CDR3 reads CSVEDRDTEAFF. The DNA for the CDR3 is TGCAGCGTTGAAGATCGAGACACTGAAGCTTTCTTT.

This clonotype was recorded once. The chain has TRBV27 and TRBJ2-6; 8 positions match TRBD1. Looked up from germline, CDR1 is MNHEY and CDR2 is SMNVEV (reference sequence). The length of the CDR3 is 17 residues. V was pared by 3 bases and J by 0 bases, with 4 bases of the junction left unmatched. The CDR3 is CASSLTGVNSGANVLTF. The CDR3 region has the DNA TGTGCCAGCAGTTTGACAGGGGTTAACTCTGGGGCCAACGTCCTGACTTTC.

This clonotype has just a few counts. This rearrangement joins TRBV12-3 or TRBV12-4 to TRBJ2-1; 12 nucleotides match TRBD2. The CDR3 consists of 16 residues. V was pared by 7 bases and J by 0 bases, with 4 bases of the junction left unmatched. CDR3 sequence (DNA): TGTGCCAGCACTCCTAGCGGGAGGGCCTCCTACAATGAGCAGTTCTTC. It is translated as CASTPSGRASYNEQFF.

This clonotype came up once. The chain joins TRBV20-1 to TRBJ1-1; TRBD1 is a possible D gene (6 bases). Germline CDR1 reads DFQATT; CDR2 reads SNEGSKA (reference sequence). Trimming removed 3 bases from V and 0 bases from J, with 14 bases in between. This CDR3 has 15 residues. The CDR3 loop is CSASGTGTMNTEAFF. The CDR3 coding sequence is TGCAGTGCTAGTGGTACCGGGACAATGAACACTGAAGCTTTCTTT.

The rearrangement uses TRBV24-1 and TRBJ2-1; 7 nucleotides match TRBD1. The germline gives CDR1 KGHDR, CDR2 SFDVKD. The CDR3 contains 15 residues. Trimming at V came to 0 bases and at J to 7 bases, leaving 5 bases not matched to a gene. The CDR3 here is CATSDLEGARNEQFF. Here the CDR3 DNA reads TGTGCCACCAGTGATTTGGAGGGGGCGCGGAATGAGCAGTTCTTC.

This clonotype has a handful of counts. This rearrangement joins TRBV15 to TRBJ2-4; 7 bases line up with TRBD2. The CDR3 covers 17 residues. Germline trimming cut 2 bases from V and 0 bases from J; bases unmatched to any gene: 7. Germline V gives CDR1 LNHNV, CDR2 YYDKDF (reference sequence). The CDR3 loop reads CATSRPTAGLAKNIQYF. The CDR3 nucleotides read TGTGCCACCAGCAGACCGACAGCGGGACTAGCCAAAAACATTCAGTACTTC.

This clonotype was seen only a few times. V is TRBV5-6 and J is TRBJ2-3; D is unclear. CDR1 and CDR2 from the germline V gene are SGHDT and YYEEEE. This CDR3 is 15 amino acids long. Trimming stripped 1 base from V and 4 bases from J, with 13 bases between. The CDR3 sequence is CASSLSARFSDTQYF. CDR3 DNA sequence: TGTGCCAGCAGCTTGAGCGCGCGCTTCTCAGATACGCAGTATTTT. The full variable domain, with the rest looked up from reference TRBV5-6 and TRBJ2-3, is DAGVTQSPTHLIKTRGQQVTLRCSPKSGHDTVSWYQQALGQGPQFIFQYYEEEERQRGNFPDRFSGHQFPNYSSELNVNALLLGDSALYLCASSLSARFSDTQYFGPGTRLTVL.

The chain employs TRBV4-2 and TRBJ2-1; 9 nucleotides agree with TRBD1. Germline CDR1 reads LGHNA; CDR2 reads YNFKEQ. The CDR3 loop spans 15 amino acids. J was trimmed by 3 bases and V by 4 bases; bases with no gene match: 4. The CDR3 DNA is TGTGCCAGCAGCCTAGGGGACAGGGACTACAATGAGCAGTTCTTC. Encoded protein: CASSLGDRDYNEQFF.

This clonotype was seen a few times. The chain joins TRBV24-1 to TRBJ2-2, with 10 bases fitting TRBD1. CDR1 KGHDR and CDR2 SFDVKD come from the germline V gene. V was clipped by 5 bases and J by 6 bases; unmatched bases: 5. CDR3 length: 15 residues. CDR3 DNA: TGTGCCACCAGTGTCGGGACAGGGGCGGCCGGGGAGCTGTTTTTT. Its protein product is CATSVGTGAAGELFF.

The CDR3 nucleotides are TGTGCCAGCAGTCCCATTTCGGGGGGATCGGGATACAGCAATCAGCCCCAGCATTTT. Translation gives CASSPISGGSGYSNQPQHF. The genes are TRBV27 and TRBJ1-5; maybe TRBD1 (5 bases). The CDR3 sequence is 19 residues long. V dropped 5 bases and J dropped 1 base, with 24 bases sitting between them. Germline values: CDR1 MNHEY, CDR2 SMNVEV (reference sequence).

The chain has TRBV6-2 or TRBV6-3 and TRBJ2-1, with TRBD1 as a possible D gene (5 bases). The CDR3 covers 13 residues. The ends were cut back, 0 bases at V and 9 bases at J, with 9 bases in the middle. The germline CDR1 and CDR2 sequences are MNHEY and SVGEGT. This CDR3 is CASSYSGRREQFF. In nucleotides, the CDR3 is TGTGCCAGCAGTTACTCGGGGCGGCGTGAGCAGTTCTTC.

The chain is built from TRBV2 and TRBJ1-5; D possibly corresponds to TRBD1 (6 bases). The CDR3 extends over 15 amino acids. CDR1 SNHLY and CDR2 FYNNEI come from the germline V gene. V gave up 6 bases and J gave up 0 bases, with 12 bases separating them. The CDR3 here is CASRDSGYSNQPQHF. CDR3 bases: TGTGCCAGCAGGGACAGCGGATATAGCAATCAGCCCCAGCATTTT.

CDR3 amino acids: CASSQQRNQPQHF. The CDR3 bases are TGTGCCAGCAGCCAGCAGCGCAATCAGCCCCAGCATTTT. This rearrangement joins TRBV3-1 to TRBJ1-5, with D unclear. Per germline, CDR1 LGHDT and CDR2 YNNKEL (reference sequence). Trimming removed 3 bases from V and 2 bases from J, with 5 bases in between. The CDR3 has 13 amino acids.

The chain joins TRBV5-6 to TRBJ2-2; 7 nucleotides align to TRBD1. There are 15 residues in the CDR3. V gave up 4 bases and J gave up 4 bases; unmatched junction bases: 7. Germline V gene lookup returns CDR1 SGHDT and CDR2 YYEEEE. CDR3 in DNA: TGTGCCAGCAGCCCCGGGACAGCGTTCACCGGGGAGCTGTTTTTT. Amino acids: CASSPGTAFTGELFF.

In its sample, this clonotype was seen a few times. This sequence joins TRBV29-1 and TRBJ2-1, with 8 bases identical to TRBD2. Germline V gives CDR1 SQVTM, CDR2 ANQGSEA. V shed 4 bases, J shed 2 bases, and the junction held 13 bases outside the gene matches. The CDR3 sequence is 17 residues long. CDR3 amino acids: CSVVGQGLRGAYNEQFF. The CDR3 nucleotides read TGCAGCGTTGTCGGCCAGGGGTTGCGGGGGGCCTACAATGAGCAGTTCTTC.

This clonotype turned up a few times. J is TRBJ2-3 and V is TRBV4-2; D ambiguous. The CDR3 extends over 17 amino acids. V dropped 4 bases and J dropped 0 bases, with 17 bases sitting between them. Germline V lookup: CDR1 LGHNA, CDR2 YNFKEQ. CDR3 region: CASSPLFGLESTDTQYF. CDR3 coding DNA: TGTGCCAGCAGCCCCCTTTTTGGGTTAGAAAGCACAGATACGCAGTATTTT.

The gene calls are TRBV12-3 or TRBV12-4 and TRBJ2-1, with D tentatively TRBD2 (6 bases). This CDR3 has 13 amino acids. Trimming pared 8 bases from V and 10 bases from J, leaving 18 bases between. The CDR3 sequence: CASPPPGVNEQFF. Written as DNA, the CDR3 is TGTGCCAGCCCCCCGCCGGGAGTCAACGAGCAGTTCTTC.